The 28 T cell receptor beta chains presented below share a single source sample, sequenced in a study of identical twins. One entry per CDR3 protein results from TCRdb running MiXCR on the 5' RACE reads. Among approximately 230,000 distinct CDR3 sequences, over 11% were seen once, and the ten largest hold 8.8%. Sequenced sample: memory (CD45RO+) T cells sorted from blood. The receptors originated from a woman aged 18-30 years in good health.

V usage is TRBV20-1 and J usage is TRBJ2-4, with 8 nucleotides matching TRBD1. The ends lost 3 bases at V and 8 bases at J; junction bases unmatched: 15. CDR3 length equals 16 residues. Per germline, CDR1 DFQATT and CDR2 SNEGSKA (reference sequence). The CDR3 nucleotides read TGCAGTGCTAGGGACAACAACCTCAGGGGGCAGGACATTCAGTACTTC. Translation: CSARDNNLRGQDIQYF.

This clonotype has ten or more counts. This chain links TRBV27 with TRBJ1-1; 10 bases align to TRBD1. The junction had 6 bases not matched to a gene; V was cut back by 6 bases and J by 5 bases. The CDR3 runs to 14 residues. Germline V gene sequence: CDR1 MNHEY, CDR2 SMNVEV (reference sequence). The DNA for the CDR3 is TGTGCCAGCAGCCTTGACAGGGGGCGAACTGAAGCTTTCTTT. It yields the protein CASSLDRGRTEAFF.

The chain has TRBV20-1 and TRBJ2-7; D call uncertain. This CDR3 is built from 16 residues. The germline gives CDR1 DFQATT, CDR2 SNEGSKA (reference sequence). Trimming took 3 bases from V and 2 from J, leaving 20 bases between them. The CDR3 sequence: CSASPPGGEITYEQYF. In nucleotides, the CDR3 is TGCAGTGCTAGCCCCCCGGGCGGTGAAATTACCTACGAGCAGTACTTC.

The V gene is TRBV7-2, the J gene TRBJ2-7; 10 nucleotides line up with TRBD2. The germline V gene encodes CDR1 SGHTA and CDR2 FQGNSA. V lost 4 bases, J lost 3 bases, and 3 bases stayed unmatched. This CDR3 is 14 amino acids long. The CDR3 here is CASSSRTSGYEQYF. CDR3 nucleotide sequence: TGTGCCAGCAGCTCTCGGACTAGCGGCTACGAGCAGTACTTC. The full variable domain, rest sourced from reference TRBV7-2 and TRBJ2-7, is GAGVSQSPSNKVTEKGKDVELRCDPISGHTALYWYRQSLGQGLEFLIYFQGNSAPDKSGLPSDRFSAERTGGSVSTLTIQRTQQEDSAVYLCASSSRTSGYEQYFGPGTRLTVT.

J is TRBJ1-2 and V is TRBV5-1, with D unclear. Germline assignment: CDR1 SGHRS and CDR2 YFSETQ. This CDR3 has 14 residues. V lost 0 bases to trimming and J lost 7 bases, with 13 bases between them. CDR3: CASSLALGTGGYTF. DNA for the CDR3: TGCGCCAGCAGCTTGGCCCTGGGTACTGGTGGCTACACCTTC.

This clonotype has at least ten counts. This chain joins TRBV25-1 and TRBJ2-1; D is unresolved. With 3 bases removed from V and 3 bases from J, the gap between germline ends came to 9 bases. Germline V gives CDR1 MGHDK, CDR2 SYGVNS. This CDR3 region has 14 residues. The CDR3 sequence is CASSEGSVYNEQFF. CDR3 nucleotide sequence: TGTGCCAGCAGTGAGGGGTCCGTCTACAATGAGCAGTTCTTC.

The genes are TRBV6-5 and TRBJ2-2, with D perhaps being TRBD1 or TRBD2 (6 bases each). Germline values: CDR1 MNHEY, CDR2 SVGAGI. The CDR3 length is 14 residues. V gave up 2 bases and J gave up 5 bases, with 9 bases separating them. CDR3 nucleotides: TGTGCCAGCAGTTACGGGGGGCTAACCGGGGAGCTGTTTTTT. Translation gives CASSYGGLTGELFF.

V gene TRBV6-5 combines with J gene TRBJ1-2, with 7 nucleotides matching TRBD1. This CDR3 comprises 14 residues. CDR1 is MNHEY, CDR2 SVGAGI, per germline. V shed 2 bases and J 7 bases; nucleotides not matched to a gene: 7. The CDR3 DNA reads TGTGCCAGCAGTTACGACAGGGTCAGTGGTGGCTACACCTTC. Amino acid sequence: CASSYDRVSGGYTF.

Here the CDR3 reads CASTSPERETQYF. The CDR3 bases are TGTGCCAGTACGAGCCCTGAGCGAGAGACCCAGTACTTC. This sequence joins TRBV19 and TRBJ2-5, with no clear D. Trimming took off 7 bases at V and 4 bases at J, with 13 bases between the two ends. The CDR3 covers 13 residues. Germline-derived CDR1 and CDR2 are LNHDA and SQIVND (reference sequence).

This clonotype occurred a few times. This chain uses TRBV6-5 with TRBJ2-1; a weak D match, TRBD2 (6 bases). Germline-derived CDR1 and CDR2 are MNHEY and SVGAGI. Between the trimmed V and J ends, which lost 6 bases and 8 bases, there was a span of 11 bases. The CDR3 is 12 residues long. CDR3 protein: CASRTSYDEQFF. The DNA of the CDR3 is TGTGCCAGCAGGACTAGTTATGATGAGCAGTTCTTC.

This clonotype appeared a few times. This chain joins TRBV7-8 and TRBJ2-3; D gene unclear. With 2 bases removed from V and 2 bases from J, the gap between germline ends came to 8 bases. Germline-derived CDR1 and CDR2 are SGHVS and FQNEAQ. The CDR3 is 14 amino acids. The CDR3 sequence is CASSLLQNTDTQYF. Here the CDR3 DNA reads TGTGCCAGCAGCTTATTACAGAACACAGATACGCAGTATTTT.

The rearrangement links TRBV7-2 to TRBJ1-2; 7 nucleotides match TRBD1. With V trimmed by 5 bases and J by 2 bases, 5 bases remained unmatched. The CDR3 loop spans 14 amino acids. CDR1 SGHTA and CDR2 FQGNSA come from the germline V gene. The CDR3 region is CASSRDSLNYGYTF. CDR3 coding DNA: TGTGCCAGCAGCCGGGACAGTCTGAACTATGGCTACACCTTC.

The rearrangement links TRBV20-1 to TRBJ2-1; TRBD2 aligns across 7 bases. After removal of 1 base from V and 0 bases from J, the junction contained 9 bases not matched to a gene. The CDR3 is 17 residues long. Germline V CDR1 and CDR2: DFQATT, SNEGSKA (reference sequence). CDR3 amino acids: CSARAPSAGSSYNEQFF. The CDR3, as DNA: TGCAGTGCTAGAGCCCCCTCAGCGGGGAGCTCCTACAATGAGCAGTTCTTC.

This clonotype showed up many times. The V and J genes are TRBV12-3 or TRBV12-4 and TRBJ2-1; D remains ambiguous. Trimming shortened V by 7 bases and J by 3 bases, and 4 bases separated the two germline ends. The CDR3 sequence is 11 residues long. CDR3 in DNA: TGTGCCAGCACTAACTACAATGAGCAGTTCTTC. This sequence encodes CASTNYNEQFF.

The rearrangement links TRBV20-1 to TRBJ2-1, with 7 bases identical to TRBD2. CDR1 is DFQATT and CDR2 is SNEGSKA in the germline V gene (reference sequence). The J segment lost 13 bases and the V segment lost 5 bases, leaving 11 bases of the junction unmatched. CDR3 size: 12 residues. The CDR3 is CSAETLAVGQFF. Written as DNA, the CDR3 is TGCAGTGCTGAGACGCTAGCGGTGGGCCAGTTCTTC.

The V gene is TRBV7-9, the J gene TRBJ2-1; maybe TRBD1 (7 bases). In germline, CDR1 is SEHNR, CDR2 FQNEAQ (reference sequence). CDR3 length equals 15 residues. V dropped 3 bases and J dropped 7 bases, with 16 bases sitting between them. Here the CDR3 reads CASSLGEARGNEQFF. In DNA form, the CDR3 reads TGTGCCAGCAGCTTGGGGGAGGCCAGGGGGAATGAGCAGTTCTTC.

This clonotype was seen only a few times. The genes are TRBV20-1 and TRBJ2-7; 7 bases are shared with TRBD2. The CDR3 covers 15 residues. V shed 1 base, J shed 7 bases, and the junction held 13 bases outside the gene matches. Germline CDR1 reads DFQATT; CDR2 reads SNEGSKA (reference sequence). The CDR3 DNA is TGCAGTGCTAGAGGGGAGAGGGAGGGGTACGAGGAGCAGTACTTC. Its protein product is CSARGEREGYEEQYF.

This clonotype was picked up a small number of times. This sequence joins TRBV29-1 and TRBJ1-1; D unresolved. The germline V and J ends were trimmed by 2 bases and 5 bases, with 12 bases remaining between them. The CDR3 totals 13 residues. Per the germline V gene, CDR1 is SQVTM and CDR2 is ANQGSEA. In DNA, the CDR3 is TGCAGCGTTGAAAGTCGTGGGCGGACTGAAGCTTTCTTT. It codes for CSVESRGRTEAFF.

The V call is TRBV7-8, the J call TRBJ1-5; D is ambiguous. Germline V gene lookup returns CDR1 SGHVS and CDR2 FQNEAQ. Deletions cut 4 bases from V and 7 bases from J, with 11 bases between. This CDR3 region has 13 residues. This CDR3 is CASSSSEGQPQHF. The CDR3 bases are TGTGCCAGCAGCTCTTCGGAGGGACAGCCCCAGCATTTT.

J is TRBJ1-6 and V is TRBV12-3 or TRBV12-4; D is unclear. The CDR3 contains 14 residues. Between the trimmed V and J ends, which lost 5 bases and 6 bases, there was a span of 11 bases. The CDR3 coding sequence is TGTGCCAGCAGTCCGGGAGGGATTAATTCACCCCTCCACTTT. The encoded protein is CASSPGGINSPLHF.

This clonotype came up a few times. The chain links TRBV5-1 to TRBJ2-7, with D unresolved. Per germline, CDR1 SGHRS and CDR2 YFSETQ. Trimming stripped 0 bases from V and 5 bases from J, with 15 bases between. There are 15 residues in the CDR3. The CDR3 reads CASSLARVYYDEQYF. CDR3 DNA: TGCGCCAGCAGCTTGGCAAGGGTCTATTACGACGAGCAGTACTTC.

This clonotype was found many times. V is TRBV7-9 and J is TRBJ2-2; D ambiguous. The CDR3 loop spans 14 amino acids. Trimming pared 5 bases from V and 3 bases from J, leaving 10 bases between. CDR1 is SEHNR, CDR2 FQNEAQ, per germline (reference sequence). CDR3 sequence: CASSPGRDTGELFF. In nucleotides, the CDR3 is TGTGCCAGCAGCCCCGGACGCGACACCGGGGAGCTGTTTTTT.

This clonotype appeared a few times. The rearrangement links TRBV10-3 to TRBJ1-4; D not resolved. The CDR3 covers 18 residues. Germline V CDR1 and CDR2: ENHRY, SYGVKD. Trimming stripped 2 bases from V and 0 bases from J, with 16 bases between. The CDR3 region has the DNA TGTGCCATCAGTGAGCGGCCCGTACAGATTACAACTAATGAAAAACTGTTTTTT. Amino acids: CAISERPVQITTNEKLFF.

Only a few counts were recorded for this clonotype. V and J are TRBV7-9 and TRBJ2-3; weak D call: TRBD2 (5 bases). CDR1 is SEHNR, CDR2 FQNEAQ, per germline (reference sequence). This CDR3 contains 15 residues. V lost 5 bases, J lost 6 bases, and 18 bases lay in between. The CDR3 sequence: CASSQRRMRGDTQYF. In nucleotides, the CDR3 is TGTGCCAGCAGCCAACGCCGCATGCGAGGGGATACGCAGTATTTT.

Only a few counts were recorded for this clonotype. The chain carries TRBV14 and TRBJ1-1; the D is unclear. With 0 bases removed from V and 11 bases from J, the gap between germline ends came to 7 bases. The germline CDR1 and CDR2 sequences are SGHDN and FVKESK. CDR3 length equals 11 residues. The CDR3 reads CASSQEGAAFF. The CDR3 DNA sequence: TGTGCCAGCAGCCAAGAAGGCGCGGCTTTCTTT.

This clonotype was seen more than once but under ten times. The chain recombines TRBV6-1 with TRBJ2-7; 8 bases fit TRBD2. From germline, CDR1 is MNHNS and CDR2 SASEGT. The CDR3 runs 14 residues. V shed 8 bases, J shed 6 bases, and the junction held 12 bases outside the gene matches. CDR3 in DNA: TGTGCCAGCTCCACGGGAGGGCAGATCAGCGAGCAGTACTTC. It translates to CASSTGGQISEQYF.

This clonotype was detected once. The chain has TRBV2 and TRBJ2-7; no clear D gene. Germline V gives CDR1 SNHLY, CDR2 FYNNEI. The CDR3 is made up of 16 amino acids. V was trimmed by 6 bases and J by 1 base, leaving 19 bases between them. CDR3 region: CASRAVTVGRSYEQYF. The CDR3 DNA is TGTGCCAGCAGGGCGGTGACCGTGGGTCGTTCCTACGAGCAGTACTTC.

In regard to this clonotype: Since a much larger clone is just one base distant, this may be a read error. The chain uses TRBV5-1 and TRBJ2-3; TRBD2 aligns across 11 bases. V shed 3 bases and J 5 bases; nucleotides not matched to a gene: 8. CDR3 length: 16 residues. Germline V lookup: CDR1 SGHRS, CDR2 YFSETQ. The CDR3 DNA reads as TGCGCCAGCAGCTCGGTACTAGCGGGAGCGGGAGATACGCAGTATTTT. This translates into CASSSVLAGAGDTQYF.